This T cell receptor (beta chain) is drawn from a study of identical twins. A single record per CDR3 protein comes from TCRdb applying MiXCR to the 5' RACE reads. The table lists 400,000 to 550,000 distinct CDR3 sequences, roughly a quarter of them singletons, with about 3% in the top ten. The V segment lost 6 bases and the J segment 11 bases; nucleotides outside the gene matches: 8. The CDR3 is 12 amino acids. Turning to this clonotype: What it recognizes is unknown.

Only healthy Caucasians were included as donors. Study results and limitations: Models predicted less out-of-frame TCR alpha sharing in monozygotic twins than was found. Insertion counts were lower in abundant cord blood beta clonotypes, a trend that memory repertoires did not show.

This same sample was also taken into another study, of T cells expressing NK-cell markers. As reported in that work: There were a few donors in whom these clonotypes also led the CD3+CD56-NKG2C+ fraction.

What was sequenced was CD4+ T cells sorted from blood. The TCR sequence derives from a woman under 30 in good health. The chain links TRBV12-3 or TRBV12-4 to TRBJ2-3; TRBD2 matches 7 bases. In nucleotides, the CDR3 is TGTGCCAGCAGGATCGAGCGGGGAAAGCAGTATTTT. This translates into CASRIERGKQYF.